This T cell receptor (beta chain) stems from a study of early stage breast cancer tumors. Study at large: Among some twelve ER+/PR+/HER2- tumors, eight were ductal, four lobular. Study-wide results and limits: Blood repertoires resembled normal breast more than tumor. Enriched TCRB sequences shared across patients were mostly commonly generated sequences.

Regarding this clone: Its antigen remains unknown.

Blood replicates held 0.5 ug DNA, tumor or normal breast about 1.5 ug, two each. The table came from immunoSEQ multiplex PCR; TCRdb's copy has only in-frame clones and leaves some out. This table has about 51,000 clones, 78% appearing once. CDR1 SGHRS and CDR2 YFSETQ come from the germline V gene. The CDR3 runs 13 residues. The source of this sequence is a person aged 35 to 50 with breast cancer. Sequencing input: blood. This chain connects TRBV5-1 to TRBJ2-5; 7 bases are shared with TRBD1. The end of the DNA aligns better with TRBJ2-7, so the J call may be wrong. CDR3 nucleotides: TGCGCCAGCAGCGCCGACAGGGCCCGCGAGCAGTACTTC. Translating it yields CASSADRAREQYF.